These 23 T cell receptor beta chains came from one sample sequenced in a study of T cells after yellow fever vaccination. TCRdb independently ran MiXCR on the 5' RACE reads; one entry per CDR3 protein. The table records about 300,000 distinct CDR3 sequences, 7.5% to 9.5% of them present only once. The sample was CD4+ T cells sorted from PBMCs, taken 5 days after the yellow fever booster vaccination. These receptors all stem from a man aged 18 to 30 who received the YFV17D yellow fever vaccine.

The chain has TRBV5-6 and TRBJ2-1; 8 bases align to TRBD2. Germline assignment: CDR1 SGHDT and CDR2 YYEEEE. The J segment lost 4 bases and the V segment lost 4 bases, leaving 13 bases of the junction unmatched. The CDR3 is 17 residues long. The CDR3 nucleotides read TGTGCCAGCAGCGGCGGACTAGCCCGCGTGTTGTACAATGAGCAGTTCTTC. Translation: CASSGGLARVLYNEQFF.

The chain joins TRBV20-1 to TRBJ2-2, with D tentatively TRBD1 (5 bases). Deletions cut 7 bases from V and 5 bases from J, with 14 bases between. There are 13 residues in the CDR3. Germline-derived CDR1 and CDR2 are DFQATT and SNEGSKA (reference sequence). The CDR3 spells CSVQQGVTGELFF. The CDR3 nucleotides are TGCAGTGTTCAGCAAGGGGTGACCGGGGAGCTGTTTTTT.

This clonotype has at least ten counts. The chain uses TRBV2 and TRBJ2-2; D gene uncertain. The V and J ends lost 6 bases and 1 base respectively, with 6 bases between them. The CDR3 has 13 residues. Germline V gives CDR1 SNHLY, CDR2 FYNNEI. CDR3 amino acids: CASRVGNTGELFF. The CDR3 DNA reads TGTGCCAGCAGGGTAGGGAACACCGGGGAGCTGTTTTTT.

V gene TRBV6-6 combines with J gene TRBJ2-3; D is undetermined. This CDR3 spans 13 amino acids. The ends were cut back, 2 bases at V and 4 bases at J, with 7 bases in the middle. Germline V gene sequence: CDR1 MNHNY, CDR2 SVGAGI (reference sequence). CDR3 DNA sequence: TGTGCCAGCAGTTACAGGCGGTCAGATACGCAGTATTTT. It specifies CASSYRRSDTQYF.

The sample holds a few counts of this clonotype. The V gene is TRBV6-2 or TRBV6-3, the J gene TRBJ2-1; tentatively, D is TRBD2 (6 bases). This CDR3 spans 15 amino acids. The V gene's germline CDR1 is MNHEY and CDR2 SVGEGT. Trimming left V 10 bases short and J 0 bases short, with 16 bases between. CDR3 in DNA: TGTGCCACACAACTCCGGGGGAGCTCCTACAATGAGCAGTTCTTC. Its translation: CATQLRGSSYNEQFF.

Ten or more counts support this clonotype. The gene calls are TRBV15 and TRBJ1-3; D perhaps matches TRBD1 (5 bases). Germline lookup yields CDR1 LNHNV and CDR2 YYDKDF (reference sequence). The CDR3 is made up of 14 amino acids. Trimming took off 1 base at V and 3 bases at J, with 7 bases between the two ends. The CDR3 reads CATSRARDGNTIYF. CDR3 nucleotide sequence: TGTGCCACCAGCAGAGCCAGGGATGGAAACACCATATATTTT.

This clonotype showed up many times. The V gene is TRBV6-5, the J gene TRBJ2-3; D could derive from TRBD1 or TRBD2 (5 bases each). The CDR3 consists of 17 residues. CDR1 and CDR2 from the germline V gene are MNHEY and SVGAGI. Trimming removed 6 bases from V and 0 bases from J, with 19 bases in between. CDR3 amino acids: CASSYGQTGTSTDTQYF. DNA of the CDR3: TGTGCCAGCAGCTACGGCCAAACCGGGACCAGCACAGATACGCAGTATTTT.

This clonotype has a handful of counts. The chain links TRBV2 to TRBJ2-6; D may be TRBD2 (6 bases). Germline V gives CDR1 SNHLY, CDR2 FYNNEI. This CDR3 comprises 17 residues. Deletions cut 11 bases from V and 0 bases from J, with 20 bases between. CDR3 sequence reads: CAGGRSNSFSGANVLTF. DNA of the CDR3: TGTGCCGGTGGGAGGTCGAACAGCTTCTCTGGGGCCAACGTCCTGACTTTC.

The rearrangement joins TRBV18 to TRBJ2-7; D is uncertain. V lost 1 base and J lost 5, with 18 bases in between. The CDR3 runs 16 residues. In germline, CDR1 is KGHSH, CDR2 LQKENI. The CDR3 protein is CASSPQSGTVRNEQYF. The CDR3 region has the DNA TGTGCCAGCTCACCACAGTCGGGCACCGTGAGGAACGAGCAGTACTTC.

The chain links TRBV28 to TRBJ2-3, with 9 nucleotides matching TRBD2. Germline trimming cut 4 bases from V and 4 bases from J; bases unmatched to any gene: 12. Germline lookup yields CDR1 MDHEN and CDR2 SYDVKM. The CDR3 extends over 17 amino acids. CDR3 sequence (DNA): TGTGCCAGCAGTTCCCGGGATGGCGGGGGGGCGGCAGATACGCAGTATTTT. Residues: CASSSRDGGGAADTQYF.

This clonotype turned up a few times. This chain uses TRBV6-5 with TRBJ1-6; TRBD1 matches at 7 bases. There are 16 residues in the CDR3. The trim removed 6 bases at V and 0 bases at J, leaving 5 bases unmatched. The germline V gene encodes CDR1 MNHEY and CDR2 SVGAGI. The CDR3 is CASSYRGSSYNSPLHF. Written as DNA, the CDR3 is TGTGCCAGCAGCTACAGGGGCAGCTCCTATAATTCACCCCTCCACTTT.

The chain employs TRBV28 and TRBJ1-2, with 8 bases that match TRBD1. CDR1 is MDHEN and CDR2 is SYDVKM in the germline V gene. The CDR3 totals 15 residues. The ends lost 2 bases at V and 4 bases at J; junction bases unmatched: 6. Here the CDR3 DNA reads TGTGCCAGCAGTTTAAAAACCGGGACAGGCTATGGCTACACCTTC. Amino acids: CASSLKTGTGYGYTF.

This clonotype was seen ten or more times. This chain joins TRBV4-3 and TRBJ2-3, with TRBD2 matching over 15 bases. The CDR3 length is 17 residues. Germline values: CDR1 LGHNA, CDR2 YSLEER. Losses at the gene ends were 4 bases for V and 4 bases for J; bases not matched to a gene: 6. The CDR3 DNA sequence: TGCGCCAGCAGCCTTCGGACTAGCGGGGGGGGTGCAGATACGCAGTATTTT. It yields the protein CASSLRTSGGGADTQYF.

This clonotype has a handful of counts. The gene calls are TRBV6-5 and TRBJ2-3; D might be TRBD2 (5 bases). The CDR3 consists of 15 residues. V lost 2 bases and J lost 7, with 16 bases in between. From germline, CDR1 is MNHEY and CDR2 SVGAGI. The CDR3 DNA sequence: TGTGCCAGCAGTTACGGGAACGGGGTGTGGAATACGCAGTATTTT. This gives the protein CASSYGNGVWNTQYF.

This clonotype was seen at least ten times. This chain uses TRBV4-3 with TRBJ2-3; TRBD1 is a possible D gene (6 bases). The CDR3 length is 14 residues. Germline CDR1 reads LGHNA; CDR2 reads YSLEER. The ends were cut back, 3 bases at V and 5 bases at J, with 12 bases in the middle. CDR3 protein: CASSQNREGDTQYF. The CDR3 coding sequence is TGCGCCAGCAGCCAGAACAGGGAAGGAGATACGCAGTATTTT.

This clonotype has a handful of counts. The chain combines TRBV6-5 with TRBJ1-6; D may be TRBD1 (5 bases). Per germline, CDR1 MNHEY and CDR2 SVGAGI. Trimming pared 6 bases from V and 7 bases from J, leaving 13 bases between. This CDR3 region has 14 residues. The CDR3 here is CASRTTGLNSPLHF. The DNA of the CDR3 is TGTGCCAGCAGGACCACAGGCCTGAATTCACCCCTCCACTTT.

This clonotype was detected many times. V and J are TRBV20-1 and TRBJ2-1; D not resolved. The CDR3 has 16 residues. Germline CDR1 reads DFQATT; CDR2 reads SNEGSKA (reference sequence). V lost 1 base to trimming and J lost 0 bases, with 13 bases between them. The chain's CDR3 is CSARGAAAGSYNEQFF. The CDR3 nucleotides read TGCAGTGCTAGAGGCGCTGCCGCAGGCTCCTACAATGAGCAGTTCTTC.

V gene TRBV18 combines with J gene TRBJ1-2; possible D gene TRBD1, 6 bases. This CDR3 is 16 amino acids long. V gave up 3 bases and J gave up 1 base, with 15 bases separating them. Germline values: CDR1 KGHSH, CDR2 LQKENI. CDR3 bases: TGTGCCAGCTCACCTTTGGACAGTACCTATAACTATGGCTACACCTTC. As protein: CASSPLDSTYNYGYTF.

This clonotype was seen a few times. The chain uses TRBV20-1 and TRBJ2-1; D is uncertain. The V end was cut by 0 bases, the J end by 8 bases, with 23 bases between. The CDR3 loop spans 17 amino acids. From germline, CDR1 is DFQATT and CDR2 SNEGSKA (reference sequence). The CDR3 is CSAREVGRYDSWDEQFF. The CDR3 nucleotides are TGCAGTGCTAGAGAGGTTGGAAGGTACGACTCGTGGGATGAGCAGTTCTTC.

The chain has TRBV7-8 and TRBJ1-1; TRBD1 is a possible D gene (5 bases). With 6 bases removed from V and 1 base from J, the gap between germline ends came to 9 bases. The CDR3 is 13 amino acids. From germline, CDR1 is SGHVS and CDR2 FQNEAQ. The CDR3 loop reads CASRLGQNTEAFF. In DNA, the CDR3 is TGTGCCAGCAGACTTGGACAGAACACTGAAGCTTTCTTT.

Many counts were recorded for this clonotype. This chain joins TRBV6-5 and TRBJ1-4, with D unclear. CDR3 size: 15 residues. Germline values: CDR1 MNHEY, CDR2 SVGAGI. Trimming pared 0 bases from V and 6 bases from J, leaving 11 bases between. CDR3 sequence reads: CASSYSSGTDEKLFF. Here the CDR3 DNA reads TGTGCCAGCAGTTACTCGAGCGGCACCGATGAAAAACTGTTTTTT.

This clonotype was counted at least ten times. This sequence joins TRBV7-6 and TRBJ2-1; D call uncertain. Trimming shortened V by 5 bases and J by 5 bases, and 10 bases separated the two germline ends. Germline V lookup: CDR1 SGHVS, CDR2 FNYEAQ. The CDR3 is 13 residues long. CDR3 in amino acids: CASSARRNNEQFF. CDR3 nucleotide sequence: TGTGCCAGCAGCGCAAGACGGAACAATGAGCAGTTCTTC.

This clonotype was seen more than once but under ten times. V is TRBV20-1 and J is TRBJ2-3; TRBD1 agrees at 7 bases. The CDR3 spans 13 residues. With V trimmed by 5 bases and J by 5 bases, 7 bases remained unmatched. Per germline, CDR1 DFQATT and CDR2 SNEGSKA (reference sequence). CDR3 in amino acids: CSAPTGMGDTQYF. The CDR3 DNA reads as TGCAGTGCTCCGACAGGGATGGGAGATACGCAGTATTTT.